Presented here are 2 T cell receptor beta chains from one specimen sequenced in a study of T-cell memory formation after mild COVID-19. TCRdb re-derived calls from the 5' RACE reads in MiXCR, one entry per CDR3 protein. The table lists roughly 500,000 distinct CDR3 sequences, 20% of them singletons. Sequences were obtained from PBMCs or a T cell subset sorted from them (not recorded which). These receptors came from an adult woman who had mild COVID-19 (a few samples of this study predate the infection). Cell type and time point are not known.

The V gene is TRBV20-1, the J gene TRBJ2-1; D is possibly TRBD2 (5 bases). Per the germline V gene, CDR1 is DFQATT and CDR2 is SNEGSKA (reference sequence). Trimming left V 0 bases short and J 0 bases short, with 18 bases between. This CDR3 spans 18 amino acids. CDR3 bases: TGCAGTGCTAGAGATCTTGGACTTTCATCGAGCTCCTACAATGAGCAGTTCTTC. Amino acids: CSARDLGLSSSSYNEQFF.

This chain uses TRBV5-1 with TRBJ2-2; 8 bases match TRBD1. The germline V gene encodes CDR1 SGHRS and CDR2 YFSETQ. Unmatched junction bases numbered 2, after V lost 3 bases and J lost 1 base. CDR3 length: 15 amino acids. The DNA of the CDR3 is TGCGCCAGCAGCTGGACAGGGCAGAACACCGGGGAGCTGTTTTTT. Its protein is CASSWTGQNTGELFF.